These 16 T cell receptor beta chains came from one sample sequenced in a study of T cell clonality in common variable immunodeficiency. Using immunoSEQ multiplex PCR, the repertoire was profiled, and TCRdb retains in-frame clones only, with some absent. The data list roughly 51,000 clones, none observed once; about 5.5% falls to the top ten. What was sequenced was peripheral blood mononuclear cells. All receptors derive from a person aged 18 to 75 in good health.

This clone was seen many times. The read falls 3 residues short of the CDR3 end, and the missing part is taken from the germline J gene. The chain is built from TRBV28 and TRBJ2-3, with TRBD1 matching 7 bases. CDR3 length equals 16 residues. Germline loops: CDR1 MDHEN, CDR2 SYDVKM. The V gene end was trimmed by 5 bases and the J gene end by 4 bases; junction bases not matched to a gene: 12. The CDR3 region is CASSPWDRGIADTQYF. The sequenced part of the CDR3 DNA is TGTGCCAGCAGTCCATGGGACAGAGGGATCGCAGATACG.

There are many counts of this clone. Sequencing ends 3 residues short of the CDR3 end; the germline J gene provides the rest. The J gene is TRBJ2-5, the V gene TRBV18; D is unresolved. The V end lost 6 bases, the J end lost 5 bases, and 13 bases lay between the germline ends. Germline V CDR1 and CDR2: KGHSH, LQKENI. There are 13 residues in the CDR3. The CDR3 bases that were read are TGTGCCAGCTCCTACCTCGATGTTGAGACC. Encoded protein: CASSYLDVET. The entire CDR3 protein reads CASSYLDVETQYF. Full variable domain (outside the CDR3, taken from reference TRBV18 and TRBJ2-5): NAGVMQNPRHLVRRRGQEARLRCSPMKGHSHVYWYRQLPEEGLKFMVYLQKENIIDESGMPKERFSAEFPKEGPSILRIQQVVRGDSAAYFCASSYLDVETQYFGPGTRLLVL.

This clone has at least ten counts. This chain's CDR3 is CASSGGTGANSPLHF. The CDR3 DNA, read in part, is TGCGCCAGCAGCGGGGGGACAGGGGCTAATTCACCC. V gene TRBV5-1 combines with J gene TRBJ1-6; 10 positions match TRBD1. The CDR3 is cut off 3 residues early in the read; its end comes from the germline J gene. CDR1 is SGHRS, CDR2 YFSETQ, per germline. The CDR3 is made up of 15 amino acids. V lost 4 bases and J lost 6; bases outside the gene matches: 4.

As for this clone: The missing CDR3 end, 3 residues past where the read stops, is filled in from the germline J gene. V gene TRBV18 combines with J gene TRBJ1-5, with D possibly matching TRBD1 (5 bases). Trimming cost V 2 bases and J 8 bases, with 13 bases left between them. From germline, CDR1 is KGHSH and CDR2 LQKENI. This CDR3 spans 14 amino acids. CDR3 in amino acids: CASSPTQKGEPQHF. CDR3 DNA (partial): TGTGCCAGCTCACCAACCCAAAAAGGGGAGCCC.

This clone was counted ten times or more. The read ends 3 residues shy of where the CDR3 ends; the end is completed using the germline J gene. This chain links TRBV3-1 (or the pseudogene TRBV3-2) with TRBJ2-2; D gene uncertain. The CDR3 is 15 residues long. Germline V CDR1 and CDR2: LGHDT, YNNKEL (reference sequence). Trimming cost V 3 bases and J 7 bases, with 15 bases left between them. CDR3 sequence: CASSQPLGHSGELFF. CDR3 DNA, as far as it was read: TGTGCCAGCAGCCAGCCCTTAGGTCACAGCGGGGAG.

This clone was counted ten times or more. The read comes to an end 3 residues before the CDR3 does, leaving the germline J gene to fill in the end. V usage is TRBV20-1 and J usage is TRBJ1-4; possibly TRBD1 for D (6 bases). V shed 0 bases and J shed 8 bases, with 25 bases lying between them. CDR3 length equals 18 residues. The germline V gene encodes CDR1 DFQATT and CDR2 SNEGSKA (reference sequence). The CDR3 bases that were read are TGCAGTGCTAGAGAAAGGACAGCAGGGCCCATTTATGAGGAAAAA. Translating gives CSARERTAGPIYEEK. The entire CDR3 reads CSARERTAGPIYEEKLFF.

At least ten counts were recorded for this clone. The read ends 3 residues early relative to the CDR3; the germline J gene fills the gap. The chain uses TRBV19 and TRBJ1-5; possible D gene TRBD1, 6 bases. Trimming left V 3 bases short and J 2 bases short, with 11 bases between. Germline lookup yields CDR1 LNHDA and CDR2 SQIVND (reference sequence). CDR3 size: 15 residues. Here the CDR3 reads CASSITGGGNQPQHF. The sequenced part of the CDR3 DNA is TGTGCCAGTAGTATCACGGGGGGCGGCAATCAGCCC.

There are many counts of this clone. Germline and junction disagree at one end, which may indicate a read error. The read falls 3 residues short of the CDR3 end, and the missing part is taken from the germline J gene. The chain links TRBV4-2 to TRBJ1-4; 8 nucleotides agree with TRBD1. Looked up from germline, CDR1 is LGHNA and CDR2 is YNFKEQ. This CDR3 contains 15 residues. The CDR3 bases that were read are TGCGCCAGCAGCCTGGACAGGGCACTTAATGAAAAA. It translates to CASSLDRALNEK. The full CDR3 protein is CASSLDRALNEKLFF.

In this sample, this clone turned up many times. Read data end 3 residues before the CDR3 end; the end is taken from the germline J gene. The chain couples TRBV14 to TRBJ1-1; possibly TRBD1 for D (6 bases). Germline CDR1 SGHDN, CDR2 FVKESK. V lost 3 bases and J lost 1, with 12 bases in between. There are 15 residues in the CDR3. This CDR3 reads CASSQRQGPNTEAFF. CDR3 DNA, as far as it was read: TGTGCCAGCAGCCAGAGGCAGGGGCCGAACACTGAA. The variable domain in full, with the rest retrieved from reference TRBV14 and TRBJ1-1, is EAGVTQFPSHSVIEKGQTVTLRCDPISGHDNLYWYRRVMGKEIKFLLHFVKESKQDESGMPNNRFLAERTGGTYSTLKVQPAELEDSGVYFCASSQRQGPNTEAFFGQGTRLTVV.

This clone was seen ten or more times. The read finishes 3 residues shy of the CDR3 end, and the germline J gene is used to complete it. The chain employs TRBV20-1 and TRBJ2-7; 7 bases agree with TRBD1. Per germline, CDR1 DFQATT and CDR2 SNEGSKA (reference sequence). The CDR3 totals 12 residues. The sequenced CDR3 bases are TGCAGGACCGGGACAGAACTCTACGAG. It is translated as CRTGTELYE. The CDR3, in full, reads CRTGTELYEQYF.

This clone has a count of ten or more. The read is 3 residues too short to cover the CDR3 end, so that end is filled in from the germline J gene. The chain employs TRBV4-1 and TRBJ2-6; D is undetermined. Trimming left V 0 bases short and J 0 bases short, with 3 bases between. CDR1 and CDR2 from the germline V gene are MGHRA and YSYEKL. This CDR3 region has 15 residues. CDR3 protein: CASSQDNSGANVLTF. The covered CDR3 bases are TGCGCCAGCAGCCAAGACAACTCTGGGGCCAACGTC.

This clone came up many times. The CDR3 is cut off 3 residues early in the read; its end comes from the germline J gene. The chain links TRBV14 to TRBJ2-7; 12 positions agree with TRBD2. Germline loops: CDR1 SGHDN, CDR2 FVKESK. V was clipped by 3 bases and J by 0 bases; unmatched bases: 15. CDR3 size: 20 residues. CDR3 bases read: TGTGCCAGCAGCCAGACCTATGCCGGGACTAGCGGGTGGAGCTCCTACGAG. Translation gives CASSQTYAGTSGWSSYE. The whole CDR3 protein reads CASSQTYAGTSGWSSYEQYF.

Remarks on this clone: The observed sequence ends 3 residues before the CDR3 terminus, with the missing tail filled in from the germline J gene. V gene TRBV13 combines with J gene TRBJ1-2, with a tentative D call TRBD1 (5 bases). Germline values: CDR1 PRHDT, CDR2 FYEKMQ (reference sequence). Between the trimmed V and J ends, which lost 8 bases and 5 bases, there was a span of 24 bases. The CDR3 consists of 16 residues. CDR3 protein: CASSSHNGGRTYGYTF. Incomplete CDR3 DNA: TGTGCCAGCTCCTCTCATAACGGCGGAAGGACATATGGC.

This clone was found many times. CDR3 DNA, as far as it was read: TGCAGTGCAGGACAGGGCATGGGCAATCAGCCC. Protein: CSAGQGMGNQP. The CDR3 as a whole reads CSAGQGMGNQPQHF. The chain couples TRBV20-1 to TRBJ1-5, with 8 bases lining up with TRBD1. Coverage ceases 3 residues before the CDR3 finishes, and the germline J gene fills in the end. The CDR3 length is 14 residues. Germline lookup yields CDR1 DFQATT and CDR2 SNEGSKA (reference sequence). V shed 6 bases, J shed 2 bases, and the junction held 6 bases outside the gene matches.

This clone was seen ten or more times. Partial CDR3 DNA: TGTGCCAGCAGCTTGCCGGGACAGAAC. It translates to CASSLPGQN. Given in full, the CDR3 is CASSLPGQNAFF. This rearrangement joins TRBV5-4 to TRBJ1-1; 7 bases map to TRBD1. With the read ending 3 residues before the CDR3 end, the germline J gene is used to fill in that end. CDR1 and CDR2 (germline): SGHNT, YYREEE (reference sequence). The CDR3 is 12 amino acids.

This clone came up many times. The CDR3 end falls 3 residues outside the read, so it is completed with the germline J gene. The J gene is TRBJ1-2, the V gene TRBV6-2 or TRBV6-3; D not resolved. The CDR3 totals 12 residues. V gave up 0 bases and J gave up 7 bases, with 6 bases separating them. CDR1 is MNHEY, CDR2 SVGEGT, per germline. The part of the CDR3 DNA that was read is TGTGCCAGCAGTTACTCGCGCGGTGGC. It encodes CASSYSRGG. The full CDR3 sequence reads CASSYSRGGYTF.